These T cell receptor beta chains were read from a single sample in a study of HIV-infected children after antiretroviral therapy interruption. TCRdb redid the calling of the 3' RACE reads with MiXCR, one entry per CDR3 protein. Of some 15,000 distinct CDR3 sequences listed, about 3.6% are singletons. The sample was CD45RO+ CD8+ T cells from PBMCs, pooled from several time points, taken from a donor given antiretroviral therapy, either interrupted or continuous. The receptor source for this set is a pool of human donors with HIV. Each CDR3 is given with its conserved first and last residue. Fields, in order: J gene, D gene, V gene, clone size, CDR3 DNA, CDR3 protein. The D gene is left open where the match is weak. Where a row states a size, it is once, few, many or the class of an expanded clone; other rows omit it.

J gene: TRBJ1-5; D gene: TRBD1; V gene: TRBV6-4; clone size: many; CDR3 DNA: TGTGCCAGCAGTGTCGGGTCAGGGGGGCAGCCCCAGCATTTT; CDR3 protein: CASSVGSGGQPQHF
J gene: TRBJ1-1; D gene: .; V gene: TRBV2; clone size: many; CDR3 DNA: TGTGCCAGCGGGTGGGGGAACACTGAAGCTTTCTTT; CDR3 protein: CASGWGNTEAFF
J gene: TRBJ2-1; D gene: TRBD2; V gene: TRBV15; clone size: many; CDR3 DNA: TGTGCCACCAGCAGAGATCAGGCGGGGGGTATAAAAGACAATGAGCAGTTCTTC; CDR3 protein: CATSRDQAGGIKDNEQFF
J gene: TRBJ2-7; D gene: .; V gene: TRBV5-1; clone size: many; CDR3 DNA: TGCGCCAGCAGCTTCCGCGGGGCGGACGAGCAGTACTTC; CDR3 protein: CASSFRGADEQYF
J gene: TRBJ2-3; D gene: TRBD2; V gene: TRBV28; clone size: many; CDR3 DNA: TGTGCCAGCAGTCCCTTAATCATAGCGGGGGGGCGCACAGATACGCAGTATTTT; CDR3 protein: CASSPLIIAGGRTDTQYF
J gene: TRBJ1-1; D gene: TRBD1; V gene: TRBV7-3; clone size: many; CDR3 DNA: TGTGCCAGCAGCTTAACAGGGCAGGGGGGCACTGAAGCTTTCTTT; CDR3 protein: CASSLTGQGGTEAFF
J gene: TRBJ1-1; D gene: TRBD1; V gene: TRBV7-8; clone size: .; CDR3 DNA: TGTGCCAGCAGCTTAGGGGCCAGGGGGAGCACTGAAGCTTTCTTT; CDR3 protein: CASSLGARGSTEAFF
J gene: TRBJ2-1; D gene: TRBD2; V gene: TRBV4-2; clone size: many; CDR3 DNA: TGTGCCAGCAGCCAAGATAGTACTAGCGGTTACAATGAGCAGTTCTTC; CDR3 protein: CASSQDSTSGYNEQFF
J gene: TRBJ1-2; D gene: .; V gene: TRBV29-1; clone size: few; CDR3 DNA: TGCAGCGTCCCCACCGCACCCGGGGGCTACACCTTC; CDR3 protein: CSVPTAPGGYTF
J gene: TRBJ2-7; D gene: .; V gene: TRBV7-8; clone size: .; CDR3 DNA: TGTGCCAGCAGCCCCCTGCCCGCCATGAACCACGAGCAGTACTTC; CDR3 protein: CASSPLPAMNHEQYF
J gene: TRBJ2-5; D gene: .; V gene: TRBV7-3; clone size: medium-sized; CDR3 DNA: TGTGCCAGCAGCTTGACTGGCTCTGGGACCCAGTACTTC; CDR3 protein: CASSLTGSGTQYF
J gene: TRBJ2-1; D gene: .; V gene: TRBV4-1; clone size: .; CDR3 DNA: TGCGCCAGCAGCCAAGAAGTGGGGGATGAGCAGTTCTTC; CDR3 protein: CASSQEVGDEQFF
J gene: TRBJ2-1; D gene: .; V gene: TRBV11-2; clone size: .; CDR3 DNA: TGTGCCAGCAGCTTAGAGTTGTGGCTAAATGAGCAGTTCTTC; CDR3 protein: CASSLELWLNEQFF
J gene: TRBJ2-2; D gene: .; V gene: TRBV6-4; clone size: many; CDR3 DNA: TGTGCCAGCAGTGACTCACAGGGCAACACCGGGGAGCTGTTTTTT; CDR3 protein: CASSDSQGNTGELFF
J gene: TRBJ2-1; D gene: .; V gene: TRBV20-1; clone size: many; CDR3 DNA: TGCAGTGCTAGGTATCCGGTTTACAATGAGCAGTTCTTC; CDR3 protein: CSARYPVYNEQFF
J gene: TRBJ2-3; D gene: TRBD2; V gene: TRBV20-1; clone size: many; CDR3 DNA: TGCAGTGCTAGAGATGGTCCTAGCGGGGGATTAGATACGCAGTATTTT; CDR3 protein: CSARDGPSGGLDTQYF
J gene: TRBJ2-6; D gene: .; V gene: TRBV12-3/TRBV12-4; clone size: many; CDR3 DNA: TGTGCCAGCACCCTAGGGGGAGGGTGGTCTGGGGCCAACGTCCTGACTTTC; CDR3 protein: CASTLGGGWSGANVLTF
J gene: TRBJ1-1; D gene: .; V gene: TRBV12-3/TRBV12-4; clone size: many; CDR3 DNA: TGTGCCAGCAGTTTAACGGTCGTGAACACTGAAGCTTTCTTT; CDR3 protein: CASSLTVVNTEAFF
J gene: TRBJ1-6; D gene: TRBD1; V gene: TRBV5-6; clone size: many; CDR3 DNA: TGTGCCAGCAGCTGGGCGGGGACAGGCCTACAACCCCTCCACTTT; CDR3 protein: CASSWAGTGLQPLHF
J gene: TRBJ2-6; D gene: .; V gene: TRBV3-1; clone size: many; CDR3 DNA: TGTGCCAGCAGCCAAGCGGTCTCTGGGGCCAACGTCCTGACTTTC; CDR3 protein: CASSQAVSGANVLTF
J gene: TRBJ2-1; D gene: .; V gene: TRBV12-3/TRBV12-4; clone size: .; CDR3 DNA: TGTGCCAGCACCGGTCTCTCCTACAATGAGCAGTTCTTC; CDR3 protein: CASTGLSYNEQFF
J gene: TRBJ2-7; D gene: TRBD2; V gene: TRBV20-1; clone size: many; CDR3 DNA: TGCAGTGCCCAAGACGGGACTAACTCCTACGAGCAGTACTTC; CDR3 protein: CSAQDGTNSYEQYF
J gene: TRBJ1-5; D gene: .; V gene: TRBV7-2; clone size: many; CDR3 DNA: TGTGCCAGCAGCTTATGGGGGTCAGATAATCAGCCCCAGCATTTT; CDR3 protein: CASSLWGSDNQPQHF
J gene: TRBJ1-5; D gene: .; V gene: TRBV5-8; clone size: many; CDR3 DNA: TGTGCCAGCAGCCCGAGAGGGCAGTTAATAATTTATCAGCCCCAGCATTTT; CDR3 protein: CASSPRGQLIIYQPQHF
J gene: TRBJ1-1; D gene: .; V gene: TRBV5-1; clone size: many; CDR3 DNA: TGCGCCAGCAGCTTAACTCAGGGAGTACTCAACACTGAAGCTTTCTTT; CDR3 protein: CASSLTQGVLNTEAFF
J gene: TRBJ2-1; D gene: TRBD2; V gene: TRBV5-6; clone size: .; CDR3 DNA: TGTGCCAGCAGTGTTCTAGCGGGTATGGCGAATGAGCAGTTCTTC; CDR3 protein: CASSVLAGMANEQFF
J gene: TRBJ2-1; D gene: .; V gene: TRBV28; clone size: many; CDR3 DNA: TGTGCCAGCAGTGCCTCCGCGGACATCTACAATGAGCAGTTCTTC; CDR3 protein: CASSASADIYNEQFF
J gene: TRBJ1-2; D gene: .; V gene: TRBV4-1; clone size: few; CDR3 DNA: TGCGCCAGCAGCCAAGAAATAAAGGGGTTTGGCTACACCTTC; CDR3 protein: CASSQEIKGFGYTF
J gene: TRBJ2-7; D gene: .; V gene: TRBV7-2; clone size: many; CDR3 DNA: TGTGCCAGCAGCCCCCCGACAGGAGGCTACGAGCAGTACTTC; CDR3 protein: CASSPPTGGYEQYF
J gene: TRBJ2-5; D gene: .; V gene: TRBV3-1; clone size: many; CDR3 DNA: TGTGCCAGCAGCCAAGATCTTTCAGGGGTTCAAGAGACCCAGTACTTC; CDR3 protein: CASSQDLSGVQETQYF
J gene: TRBJ2-5; D gene: .; V gene: TRBV13; clone size: .; CDR3 DNA: TGTGCCAGCAGCACGAAGAACCAAGAGACCCAGTACTTC; CDR3 protein: CASSTKNQETQYF
J gene: TRBJ1-2; D gene: TRBD1; V gene: TRBV12-5; clone size: few; CDR3 DNA: TGTGCTAGTGGTCCTTCGACAGGGATCTATGGCTACACCTTC; CDR3 protein: CASGPSTGIYGYTF
J gene: TRBJ1-1; D gene: TRBD1; V gene: TRBV12-3/TRBV12-4; clone size: many; CDR3 DNA: TGTGCCAGCAGCCCGACAGGGATGAACACTGAAGCTTTCTTT; CDR3 protein: CASSPTGMNTEAFF
J gene: TRBJ1-5; D gene: .; V gene: TRBV5-6; clone size: many; CDR3 DNA: TGTGCCAGCAGCTTGGTGGCAGGCAATCAGCCCCAGCATTTT; CDR3 protein: CASSLVAGNQPQHF
J gene: TRBJ2-3; D gene: TRBD2; V gene: TRBV2; clone size: many; CDR3 DNA: TGTGCCAGCAGGACTAGCGGGCTCACAGATACGCAGTATTTT; CDR3 protein: CASRTSGLTDTQYF
J gene: TRBJ1-2; D gene: .; V gene: TRBV6-2/TRBV6-3; clone size: many; CDR3 DNA: TGTGCCAGCCTCGTCCGCGGGGGCTATGGCTACACCTTC; CDR3 protein: CASLVRGGYGYTF